A single sample gave rise to the 26 T cell receptor beta chains below, sequenced in a study of blood T cell repertoires in COVID-19. Generated by immunoSEQ multiplex PCR, the TCRdb table keeps only in-frame clones and is missing some. The sample lists 200,000 to 300,000 clones; roughly 83% were seen once. Sequencing used peripheral blood. Source of these receptors: a man aged 40-49 years with acute or convalescent COVID-19.

This chain joins TRBV19 and TRBJ1-5, with 8 nucleotides matching TRBD1. The trim removed 3 bases at V and 5 bases at J, leaving 3 bases unmatched. Looked up from germline, CDR1 is LNHDA and CDR2 is SQIVND (reference sequence). The length of the CDR3 is 14 residues. DNA for the CDR3: TGTGCCAGTAGTATTGGACAGGGCCATCAGCCCCAGCATTTT. This gives the protein CASSIGQGHQPQHF. The whole variable domain, filled in from reference TRBV19 and TRBJ1-5, reads DGGITQSPKYLFRKEGQNVTLSCEQNLNHDAMYWYRQDPGQGLRLIYYSQIVNDFQKGDIAEGYSVSREKKESFPLTVTSAQKNPTAFYLCASSIGQGHQPQHFGDGTRLSIL.

The rearrangement joins TRBV7-2 to TRBJ1-6; D might be TRBD1 (5 bases). CDR1 and CDR2 from the germline V gene are SGHTA and FQGNSA. Trimming pared 2 bases from V and 1 base from J, leaving 6 bases between. The CDR3 loop spans 15 amino acids. The CDR3 region is CASSLQGSYNSPLHF. The CDR3, as DNA: TGTGCCAGCAGCTTACAGGGTTCCTATAATTCACCCCTCCACTTT.

The rearrangement links TRBV30 to TRBJ1-2, with D possibly being TRBD1 (6 bases). Germline values: CDR1 GTSNPN, CDR2 SVGIG (reference sequence). The V and J ends lost 2 bases and 8 bases respectively, with 24 bases between them. This CDR3 contains 16 residues. The CDR3 spells CAWSPFVDSRSRGYTF. CDR3 coding DNA: TGTGCCTGGAGTCCCTTTGTGGACAGTCGGTCACGAGGCTACACCTTC.

The chain has TRBV6-2 or TRBV6-3 and TRBJ1-2, with D tentatively TRBD1 (5 bases). Germline CDR1 and CDR2: MNHEY and SVGEGT. The CDR3 contains 16 residues. V lost 5 bases, J lost 1 base, and 17 bases lay in between. The CDR3 DNA reads TGTGCCAGCAGTCGCCCGAGCAGGGCCATTAACTATGGCTACACCTTC. Encoded protein: CASSRPSRAINYGYTF.

This chain's CDR3 is CASKRSSYNEQFF. CDR3 DNA sequence: TGTGCCAGCAAGAGGAGCTCCTACAATGAGCAGTTCTTC. The V gene is TRBV28, the J gene TRBJ2-1; unclear D gene. The length of the CDR3 is 13 residues. In germline, CDR1 is MDHEN, CDR2 SYDVKM. The V end lost 7 bases, the J end lost 0 bases, and 7 bases lay between the germline ends.

The chain employs TRBV10-3 and TRBJ2-1; 12 bases fit TRBD2. The CDR3 loop spans 16 amino acids. The junction had 0 bases not matched to a gene; V was cut back by 2 bases and J by 1 base. Per germline, CDR1 ENHRY and CDR2 SYGVKD. CDR3 sequence: CAISEGTSGSYNEQFF. CDR3 coding DNA: TGTGCCATCAGTGAGGGGACTAGCGGGTCCTACAATGAGCAGTTCTTC.

The V gene is TRBV6-5, the J gene TRBJ1-4, with D perhaps matching TRBD1 (6 bases). CDR3 length: 14 residues. Trimming stripped 0 bases from V and 5 bases from J, with 7 bases between. Germline lookup yields CDR1 MNHEY and CDR2 SVGAGI. The CDR3 nucleotides are TGTGCCAGCAGTTACTCACAGGGAAATGAAAAACTGTTTTTT. Translated: CASSYSQGNEKLFF.

The chain couples TRBV19 to TRBJ1-2; no clear D gene. Trimming pared 0 bases from V and 0 bases from J, leaving 8 bases between. The CDR3 is 15 residues long. In germline, CDR1 is LNHDA, CDR2 SQIVND (reference sequence). The CDR3 coding sequence is TGTGCCAGTAGTATAGATCCCCAGTCTAACTATGGCTACACCTTC. It specifies CASSIDPQSNYGYTF. Full variable domain (missing parts from reference TRBV19 and TRBJ1-2): DGGITQSPKYLFRKEGQNVTLSCEQNLNHDAMYWYRQDPGQGLRLIYYSQIVNDFQKGDIAEGYSVSREKKESFPLTVTSAQKNPTAFYLCASSIDPQSNYGYTFGSGTRLTVV.

The rearrangement joins TRBV19 to TRBJ1-5; D might be TRBD1 (5 bases). V lost 3 bases and J lost 4, with 19 bases in between. The CDR3 contains 17 residues. Germline V gene lookup returns CDR1 LNHDA and CDR2 SQIVND (reference sequence). The CDR3 region is CASSMGDSLLGNQPQHF. The CDR3 DNA reads as TGTGCCAGTAGTATGGGGGACTCCCTTTTAGGAAATCAGCCCCAGCATTTT.

The chain combines TRBV27 with TRBJ2-7, with 11 positions matching TRBD2. The germline V gene has CDR1 MNHEY and CDR2 SMNVEV (reference sequence). J was trimmed by 3 bases and V by 3 bases; bases with no gene match: 13. The CDR3 is 18 residues long. The CDR3 DNA sequence: TGTGCCAGCAGTTTTTTGGGTAGCGGGAGGGCCAATCTCTACGAGCAGTACTTC. Encoded protein: CASSFLGSGRANLYEQYF.

This rearrangement joins TRBV18 to TRBJ1-3, with unresolved D. CDR3 length: 15 residues. Germline values: CDR1 KGHSH, CDR2 LQKENI. Trimming cost V 0 bases and J 2 bases, with 8 bases left between them. Here the CDR3 reads CASSPPTAAGNTIYF. In DNA form, the CDR3 reads TGTGCCAGCTCACCACCGACCGCGGCTGGAAACACCATATATTTT.

This chain connects TRBV16 to TRBJ1-4, with D perhaps matching TRBD1 (5 bases). In germline, CDR1 is KGHSY, CDR2 FQNENV. The CDR3 covers 14 residues. V lost 0 bases, J lost 8 bases, and 10 bases lay in between. DNA for the CDR3: TGTGCCAGCAGCCAATCACGTAGGGGCGAAAAACTGTTTTTT. Residues: CASSQSRRGEKLFF.

This chain joins TRBV6-6 and TRBJ2-7, with TRBD2 matching 9 bases. The CDR3 is made up of 14 amino acids. Germline values: CDR1 MNHNY, CDR2 SVGAGI (reference sequence). Trimming cost V 2 bases and J 7 bases; bases outside gene matches: 6. The CDR3 here is CASSYEREVKEQYF. As DNA, the CDR3 is TGTGCCAGCAGTTACGAGCGGGAGGTGAAAGAGCAGTACTTC.

J is TRBJ2-3 and V is TRBV7-6; maybe TRBD2 (6 bases). Germline V lookup: CDR1 SGHVS, CDR2 FNYEAQ. V lost 1 base, J lost 0 bases, and 11 bases lay in between. The CDR3 runs 16 residues. Here the CDR3 reads CASSLDGTGSTDTQYF. CDR3 in DNA: TGTGCCAGCAGCTTAGACGGGACTGGGAGCACAGATACGCAGTATTTT.

The table lists this clone with a count of one. This sequence joins TRBV6-5 and TRBJ2-7; TRBD2 might be the D (5 bases). This CDR3 region has 15 residues. Trimming took 7 bases from V and 3 from J, leaving 19 bases between them. CDR1 and CDR2 from the germline V gene are MNHEY and SVGAGI. The DNA for the CDR3 is TGTGCCAGCATCAAGGGTGCAGGACTCCTCTACGAGCAGTACTTC. This codes for CASIKGAGLLYEQYF.

This sequence joins TRBV2 and TRBJ2-3; TRBD2 aligns across 7 bases. V lost 6 bases and J lost 6; bases outside the gene matches: 9. The V gene's germline CDR1 is SNHLY and CDR2 FYNNEI. This CDR3 region has 14 residues. CDR3: CASRGGGSVDTQYF. DNA of the CDR3: TGTGCCAGCAGGGGCGGCGGGAGCGTGGATACGCAGTATTTT.

The gene calls are TRBV5-4 and TRBJ2-2; the D gene is possibly TRBD1 (5 bases). V gave up 4 bases and J gave up 1 base, with 8 bases separating them. The length of the CDR3 is 14 residues. The germline V gene encodes CDR1 SGHNT and CDR2 YYREEE (reference sequence). CDR3 nucleotides: TGTGCCAGCAGCAGGGGATGGAACACCGGGGAGCTGTTTTTT. It is translated as CASSRGWNTGELFF.

The J gene is TRBJ2-7, the V gene TRBV5-4; 11 bases map to TRBD2. Germline-derived CDR1 and CDR2 are SGHNT and YYREEE (reference sequence). V lost 3 bases, J lost 3 bases, and 2 bases stayed unmatched. The CDR3 is 14 residues long. CDR3 sequence (DNA): TGTGCCAGCAGCTCCGGGACTAGCGGCTACGAGCAGTACTTC. Protein: CASSSGTSGYEQYF.

This rearrangement joins TRBV6-6 to TRBJ2-1; the match to TRBD2 covers 9 bases. CDR1 MNHNY and CDR2 SVGAGI come from the germline V gene (reference sequence). The CDR3 covers 14 residues. V was clipped by 5 bases and J by 5 bases; unmatched bases: 4. The CDR3 reads CASSPTSGDNEQFF. CDR3 DNA: TGTGCCAGCAGTCCGACTAGCGGCGACAATGAGCAGTTCTTC.

In this sample, this clone turned up once. This chain connects TRBV11-2 to TRBJ1-6; D gene unclear. V lost 2 bases, J lost 0 bases, and 8 bases lay in between. CDR1 and CDR2 from the germline V gene are SGHAT and FQNNGV. CDR3 length: 16 amino acids. The CDR3 loop is CASSLTHSSYNSPLHF. CDR3 bases: TGTGCCAGCAGCTTAACCCATAGCTCCTATAATTCACCCCTCCACTTT.

J is TRBJ2-1 and V is TRBV6-5; TRBD2 agrees at 8 bases. CDR3 length equals 15 residues. V was pared by 5 bases and J by 5 bases, with 8 bases of the junction left unmatched. Germline V gives CDR1 MNHEY, CDR2 SVGAGI. The CDR3 region is CASSPERGLDNEQFF. The CDR3 DNA reads as TGTGCCAGCAGTCCCGAGCGGGGGCTAGACAATGAGCAGTTCTTC.

The V gene is TRBV10-1, the J gene TRBJ2-5; 8 bases are a match to TRBD2. The junction had 3 bases not matched to a gene; V was cut back by 4 bases and J by 2 bases. Germline V gene lookup returns CDR1 WNHNN and CDR2 SYGVQD (reference sequence). The CDR3 length is 14 residues. The CDR3 DNA follows: TGCGCCAGCAGTGCGGGAGGGTCTCAAGAGACCCAGTACTTC. It encodes CASSAGGSQETQYF.

This chain links TRBV5-6 with TRBJ1-5, with D perhaps matching TRBD1 (5 bases). V was pared by 3 bases and J by 5 bases, with 12 bases between. Germline lookup yields CDR1 SGHDT and CDR2 YYEEEE. The CDR3 consists of 14 residues. CDR3 in amino acids: CASSSGIRDQPQHF. The CDR3 DNA sequence: TGTGCCAGCAGCTCTGGGATCAGGGATCAGCCCCAGCATTTT.

The chain uses TRBV5-1 and TRBJ1-1, with 7 nucleotides matching TRBD1. V trimming: 3 bases; J trimming: 3 bases; junction bases outside the gene matches: 2. The CDR3 totals 13 residues. From germline, CDR1 is SGHRS and CDR2 YFSETQ. Written as DNA, the CDR3 is TGCGCCAGCAGCTCTACAGGGGACACTGAAGCTTTCTTT. This translates into CASSSTGDTEAFF.

This chain uses TRBV10-3 with TRBJ1-2; D is possibly TRBD1 (5 bases). The CDR3 has 15 amino acids. The V end was cut by 2 bases, the J end by 0 bases, with 10 bases between. Germline V gene data show CDR1 as ENHRY and CDR2 as SYGVKD. The CDR3: CAISEDREANYGYTF. CDR3 nucleotides: TGTGCCATCAGTGAGGACAGAGAAGCTAACTATGGCTACACCTTC.

The rearrangement uses TRBV18 and TRBJ1-2; TRBD1 matches at 9 bases. CDR1 and CDR2 (germline): KGHSH, LQKENI. The CDR3 runs 15 residues. J was trimmed by 5 bases and V by 0 bases; bases with no gene match: 4. CDR3 sequence: CASSPPGGTGYGYTF. The CDR3 DNA reads as TGTGCCAGCTCACCACCCGGCGGGACAGGGTATGGCTACACCTTC. Full variable domain (outside the CDR3, taken from reference TRBV18 and TRBJ1-2): NAGVMQNPRHLVRRRGQEARLRCSPMKGHSHVYWYRQLPEEGLKFMVYLQKENIIDESGMPKERFSAEFPKEGPSILRIQQVVRGDSAAYFCASSPPGGTGYGYTFGSGTRLTVV.